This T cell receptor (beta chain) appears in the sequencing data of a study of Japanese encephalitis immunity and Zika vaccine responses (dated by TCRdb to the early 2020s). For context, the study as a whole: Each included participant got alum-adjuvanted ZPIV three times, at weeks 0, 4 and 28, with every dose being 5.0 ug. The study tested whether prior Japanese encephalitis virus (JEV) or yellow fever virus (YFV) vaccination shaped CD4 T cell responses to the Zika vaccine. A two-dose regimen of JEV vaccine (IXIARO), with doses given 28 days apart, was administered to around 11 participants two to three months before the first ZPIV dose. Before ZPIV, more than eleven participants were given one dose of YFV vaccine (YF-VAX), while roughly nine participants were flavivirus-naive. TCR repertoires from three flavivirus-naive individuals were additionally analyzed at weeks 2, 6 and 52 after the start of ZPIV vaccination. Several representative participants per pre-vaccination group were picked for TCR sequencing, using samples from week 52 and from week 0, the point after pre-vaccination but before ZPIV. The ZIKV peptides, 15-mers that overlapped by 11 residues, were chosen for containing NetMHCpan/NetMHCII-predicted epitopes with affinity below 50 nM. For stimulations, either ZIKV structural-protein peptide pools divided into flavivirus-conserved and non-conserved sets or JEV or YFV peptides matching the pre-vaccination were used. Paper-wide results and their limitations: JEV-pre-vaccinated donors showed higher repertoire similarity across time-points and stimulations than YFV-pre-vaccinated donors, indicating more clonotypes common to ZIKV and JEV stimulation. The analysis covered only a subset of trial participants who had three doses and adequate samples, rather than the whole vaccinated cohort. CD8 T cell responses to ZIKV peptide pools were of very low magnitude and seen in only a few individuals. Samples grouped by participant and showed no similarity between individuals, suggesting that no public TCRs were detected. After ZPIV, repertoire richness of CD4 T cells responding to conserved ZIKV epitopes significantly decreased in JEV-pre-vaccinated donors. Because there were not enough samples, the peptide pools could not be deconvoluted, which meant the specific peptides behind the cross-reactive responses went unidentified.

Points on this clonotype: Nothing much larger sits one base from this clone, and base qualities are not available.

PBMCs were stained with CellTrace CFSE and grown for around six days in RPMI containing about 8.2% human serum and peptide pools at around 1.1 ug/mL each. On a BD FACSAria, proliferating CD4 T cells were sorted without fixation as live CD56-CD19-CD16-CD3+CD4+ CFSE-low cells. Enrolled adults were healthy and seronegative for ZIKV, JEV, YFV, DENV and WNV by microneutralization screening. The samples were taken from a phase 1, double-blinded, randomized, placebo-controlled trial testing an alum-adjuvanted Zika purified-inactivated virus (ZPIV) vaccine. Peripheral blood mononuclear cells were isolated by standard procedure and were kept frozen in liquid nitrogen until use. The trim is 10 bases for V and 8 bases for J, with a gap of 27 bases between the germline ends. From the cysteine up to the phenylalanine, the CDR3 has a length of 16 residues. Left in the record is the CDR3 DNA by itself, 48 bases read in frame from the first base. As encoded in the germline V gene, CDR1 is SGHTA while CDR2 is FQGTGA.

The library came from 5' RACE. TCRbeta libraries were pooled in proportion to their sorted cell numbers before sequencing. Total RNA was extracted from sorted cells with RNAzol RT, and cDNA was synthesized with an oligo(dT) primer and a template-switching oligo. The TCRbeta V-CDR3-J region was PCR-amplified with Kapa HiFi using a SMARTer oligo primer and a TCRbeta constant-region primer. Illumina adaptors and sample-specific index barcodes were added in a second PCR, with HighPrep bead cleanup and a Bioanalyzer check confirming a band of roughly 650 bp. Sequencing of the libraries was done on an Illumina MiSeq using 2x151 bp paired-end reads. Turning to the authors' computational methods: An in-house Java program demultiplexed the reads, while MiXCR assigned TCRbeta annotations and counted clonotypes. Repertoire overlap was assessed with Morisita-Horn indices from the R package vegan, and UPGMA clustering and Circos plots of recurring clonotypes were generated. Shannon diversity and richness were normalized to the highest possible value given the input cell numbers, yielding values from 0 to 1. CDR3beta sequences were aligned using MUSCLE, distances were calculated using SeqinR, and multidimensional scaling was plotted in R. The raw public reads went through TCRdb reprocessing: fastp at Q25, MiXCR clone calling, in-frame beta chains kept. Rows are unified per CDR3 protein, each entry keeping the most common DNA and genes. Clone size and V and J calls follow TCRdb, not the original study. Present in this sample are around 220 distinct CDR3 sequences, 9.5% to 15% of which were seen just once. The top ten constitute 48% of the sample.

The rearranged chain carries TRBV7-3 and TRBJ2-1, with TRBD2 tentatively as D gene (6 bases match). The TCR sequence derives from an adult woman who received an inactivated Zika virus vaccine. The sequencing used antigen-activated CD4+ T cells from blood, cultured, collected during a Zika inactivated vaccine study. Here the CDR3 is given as CANSREPGLGTYEQFF. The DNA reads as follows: TGTGCCAACAGTCGCGAACCGGGACTTGGGACGTATGAGCAGTTCTTC.